This record covers a single TCR beta chain. As yet, its antigen is unknown. Primed by a sample-barcoded 5' primer and a J-beta primer mix, a second PCR proceeded for 7 to 11 cycles. Each CDR3 protein gets one entry after TCRdb re-called the 5' RACE reads with MiXCR. The sample lists around 940,000 distinct CDR3 sequences, around 54% occurring once. The CDR3 has 14 residues. The ends were cut back, 5 bases at V and 2 bases at J, with 9 bases in the middle. Germline loops: CDR1 SEHNR, CDR2 FQNEAQ (reference sequence). The data originate from a study of blood T cells in healthy people across ages. Overall study findings and caveats: TCR beta diversity tracked closely with naive T cell percentage. It was the long-lived donors that had more naive CD4+ cells and higher diversity than aged donors.

Input material: blood. This chain uses TRBV7-9 with TRBJ2-2; D call uncertain. This clonotype was sampled from a woman aged 60-70 years in good health. CDR3 DNA: TGTGCCAGCAGCCGAGTTGCCAACACCGGGGAGCTGTTTTTT. It yields the protein CASSRVANTGELFF.